The next 17 T cell receptor beta chains were all read from a single sample in a study of shared clonotypes between healthy human individuals. Libraries were prepared by immunoSEQ multiplex PCR; TCRdb keeps only in-frame clonotypes and omits some of them. The sample comprises 2 million to 2.5 million clones, about 92% of which are singletons, and about 0.39% rests with the top ten. The sequenced sample consisted of naive CD4+ T cells from PBMCs. Documented subset: CD45RA+ positively selected. All receptors derive from a man between 18 and 29 years old in good health. Some clones in this sample may be carry-over from other donors' samples.

This sequence joins TRBV5-6 and TRBJ2-7; TRBD1 aligns across 7 bases. Germline V CDR1 and CDR2: SGHDT, YYEEEE. The V gene end was trimmed by 3 bases and the J gene end by 2 bases; junction bases not matched to a gene: 5. The CDR3 sequence is 14 residues long. The CDR3 coding sequence is TGTGCCAGCAGCTATTGGGACAGACCCTACGAGCAGTACTTC. It codes for CASSYWDRPYEQYF.

The V call is TRBV18, the J call TRBJ2-7; perhaps TRBD1 as D (5 bases). The germline V and J ends were trimmed by 3 bases and 5 bases, with 20 bases remaining between them. This CDR3 is 16 amino acids long. Germline loops: CDR1 KGHSH, CDR2 LQKENI. The CDR3 reads CASSPIGVSFRDEQYF. CDR3 in DNA: TGTGCCAGCTCACCGATAGGGGTGAGTTTTAGGGACGAGCAGTACTTC.

The genes are TRBV5-1 and TRBJ2-2; D not certain. This CDR3 comprises 14 residues. In germline, CDR1 is SGHRS, CDR2 YFSETQ. Trimming removed 5 bases from V and 4 bases from J, with 12 bases in between. The CDR3 sequence: CASSLIEATGELFF. CDR3 bases: TGCGCCAGCAGTCTGATTGAGGCCACCGGGGAGCTGTTTTTT.

The rearrangement joins TRBV11-3 to TRBJ2-5, with a weak D call TRBD1 (6 bases). The CDR3 runs 13 residues. Trimming took off 3 bases at V and 2 bases at J, with 7 bases between the two ends. Germline V CDR1 and CDR2: SGHNT, YENEEA. The CDR3 sequence: CASSFGQQETQYF. CDR3 in DNA: TGTGCCAGCAGCTTCGGACAGCAAGAGACCCAGTACTTC.

V gene TRBV4-3 combines with J gene TRBJ1-1; possibly TRBD1 for D (5 bases). The germline V and J ends were trimmed by 3 bases and 5 bases, with 10 bases remaining between them. The CDR3 consists of 13 residues. Germline-derived CDR1 and CDR2 are LGHNA and YSLEER. The CDR3 loop is CASSHGRVTEAFF. DNA for the CDR3: TGCGCCAGCAGCCATGGCAGGGTAACTGAAGCTTTCTTT.

This chain connects TRBV29-1 to TRBJ2-6; 10 bases are a match to TRBD1. The CDR3 has 16 residues. CDR1 is SQVTM and CDR2 is ANQGSEA in the germline V gene. J was trimmed by 0 bases and V by 6 bases; bases with no gene match: 5. CDR3 residues: CSVAGTGVSGANVLTF. The CDR3 nucleotides are TGCAGCGTGGCCGGGACAGGGGTCTCTGGGGCCAACGTCCTGACTTTC.

The chain is built from TRBV5-1 and TRBJ2-5; D not resolved. Per germline, CDR1 SGHRS and CDR2 YFSETQ. Trimming pared 0 bases from V and 0 bases from J, leaving 9 bases between. The CDR3 is 15 residues long. Written as DNA, the CDR3 is TGCGCCAGCAGCTTGGCCCTAGGGTACCAAGAGACCCAGTACTTC. Its protein product is CASSLALGYQETQYF.

The chain combines TRBV5-6 with TRBJ1-2, with 9 bases aligning to TRBD1. Germline V gene sequence: CDR1 SGHDT, CDR2 YYEEEE. CDR3 length equals 17 residues. The junction had 12 bases not matched to a gene; V was cut back by 2 bases and J by 4 bases. The DNA of the CDR3 is TGTGCCAGCAGCTTTTCGGGGACAGGGCTCGGTCGCTATGGCTACACCTTC. Translation: CASSFSGTGLGRYGYTF.

This sequence joins TRBV5-4 and TRBJ2-7; D might be TRBD1 (6 bases). The length of the CDR3 is 11 residues. Germline CDR1 SGHNT, CDR2 YYREEE (reference sequence). V was cut by 4 bases and J by 4 bases, with 6 bases left in between. The CDR3 DNA sequence: TGTGCCAGCAGCGGACAGTACGAGCAGTACTTC. Translation gives CASSGQYEQYF.

The chain employs TRBV5-1 and TRBJ1-4; 9 nucleotides align to TRBD1. The CDR3 totals 16 residues. Germline lookup yields CDR1 SGHRS and CDR2 YFSETQ. Losses at the gene ends were 4 bases for V and 6 bases for J; bases not matched to a gene: 10. CDR3 nucleotide sequence: TGCGCCAGCAGCCCTTTTAGGGGACAGGGAGATGAAAAACTGTTTTTT. It specifies CASSPFRGQGDEKLFF. Together with reference TRBV5-1 and TRBJ1-4, the CDR3 gives the full variable domain: KAGVTQTPRYLIKTRGQQVTLSCSPISGHRSVSWYQQTPGQGLQFLFEYFSETQRNKGNFPGRFSGRQFSNSRSEMNVSTLELGDSALYLCASSPFRGQGDEKLFFGSGTQLSVL.

The rearrangement links TRBV9 to TRBJ2-5, with a tentative D call TRBD2 (6 bases). The germline gives CDR1 SGDLS, CDR2 YYNGEE. Trimming took off 0 bases at V and 2 bases at J, with 14 bases between the two ends. The CDR3 contains 16 residues. Written as DNA, the CDR3 is TGTGCCAGCAGCGTAGTGGGGAGGAATAGGCAAGAGACCCAGTACTTC. It specifies CASSVVGRNRQETQYF.

The chain couples TRBV6-1 to TRBJ2-7, with TRBD2 as a possible D gene (6 bases). Germline assignment: CDR1 MNHNS and CDR2 SASEGT. The CDR3 runs 15 residues. Trimming shortened V by 4 bases and J by 2 bases, and 15 bases separated the two germline ends. CDR3 DNA: TGTGCCAGCAGTGCCATAGCCGGGACTGCCTACGAGCAGTACTTC. It encodes CASSAIAGTAYEQYF.

This rearrangement joins TRBV5-4 to TRBJ1-1, with a tentative D call TRBD1 (5 bases). V lost 1 base and J 0 bases, leaving 10 bases between the germline ends. Germline CDR1 and CDR2: SGHNT and YYREEE (reference sequence). This CDR3 is 15 amino acids long. The CDR3 sequence is CASSLWGTMNTEAFF. The CDR3 DNA sequence: TGTGCCAGCAGCTTGTGGGGGACGATGAACACTGAAGCTTTCTTT.

CDR3 amino acids: CASSLRGSDYGYTF. For the CDR3, the DNA is TGTGCCAGCAGCCTAAGGGGGTCGGACTATGGCTACACCTTC. The chain employs TRBV13 and TRBJ1-2, with a possible D match to TRBD1 (6 bases). This CDR3 is 14 amino acids long. Germline CDR1 is PRHDT and CDR2 is FYEKMQ (reference sequence). The V and J ends lost 5 bases and 3 bases respectively, with 13 bases between them.

This clone was detected once. This CDR3 reads CASSLGVAGAIYEQYF. The CDR3 DNA sequence: TGTGCCAGCAGCTTAGGGGTAGCGGGAGCTATTTACGAGCAGTACTTC. The V and J genes are TRBV11-2 and TRBJ2-7, with 9 bases aligning to TRBD2. J gave up 4 bases and V 1 base, and 8 bases lay outside the gene matches. CDR1 and CDR2 from the germline V gene are SGHAT and FQNNGV. This CDR3 contains 16 residues.

For this clone: Different DNA sequences within this sample yield the same CDR3. The rearrangement links TRBV10-1 to TRBJ2-1; the D is unclear. Trimming left V 0 bases short and J 1 base short, with 7 bases between. CDR1 is WNHNN, CDR2 SYGVQD, per germline (reference sequence). The CDR3 totals 15 residues. The CDR3 DNA follows: TGCGCCAGCAGTGAGTCCCGAAGTTCCTACAATGAGCAGTTCTTC. It translates to CASSESRSSYNEQFF.

The V gene is TRBV2, the J gene TRBJ2-5, with D perhaps TRBD1 or TRBD2 (5 bases each). Germline lookup yields CDR1 SNHLY and CDR2 FYNNEI. This CDR3 contains 14 residues. V lost 7 bases to trimming and J lost 2 bases, with 14 bases between them. CDR3 region: CASTDRGPQETQYF. Written as DNA, the CDR3 is TGTGCCAGCACCGACCGGGGCCCTCAAGAGACCCAGTACTTC.